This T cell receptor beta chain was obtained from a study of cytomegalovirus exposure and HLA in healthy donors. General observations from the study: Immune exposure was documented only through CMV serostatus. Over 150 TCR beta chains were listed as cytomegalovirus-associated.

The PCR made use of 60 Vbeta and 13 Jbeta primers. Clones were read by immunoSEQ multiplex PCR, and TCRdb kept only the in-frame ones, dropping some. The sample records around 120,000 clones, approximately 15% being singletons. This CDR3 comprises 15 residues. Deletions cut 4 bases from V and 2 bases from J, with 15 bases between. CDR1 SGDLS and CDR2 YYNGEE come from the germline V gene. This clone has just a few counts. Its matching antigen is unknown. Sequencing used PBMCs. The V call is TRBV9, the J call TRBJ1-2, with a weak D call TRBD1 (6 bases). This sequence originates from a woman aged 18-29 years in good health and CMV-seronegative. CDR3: CASSPQAGVNYGYTF. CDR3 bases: TGTGCCAGCAGCCCCCAGGCAGGGGTGAACTATGGCTACACCTTC.